The 31 T cell receptor beta chains given below trace back to one sample, sequenced in a study of blood T cell repertoires in COVID-19. Some clones are missing from TCRdb's copy, which holds only in-frame ones; the method was immunoSEQ multiplex PCR. The sample contains about 190,000 clones, about 80% of which appear only once. Material for sequencing was peripheral blood. These receptor sequences come from a man aged 25 to 40 with active or convalescent COVID-19.

This chain joins TRBV6-5 and TRBJ2-2; 7 bases match TRBD1. The CDR3 contains 13 residues. J gave up 3 bases and V 8 bases, and 3 bases lay outside the gene matches. The germline V gene has CDR1 MNHEY and CDR2 SVGAGI. This chain's CDR3 is CASRQGDTGELFF. As DNA, the CDR3 is TGTGCCAGCCGGCAGGGGGACACCGGGGAGCTGTTTTTT.

This clone occurred a few times. The J gene is TRBJ2-1, the V gene TRBV5-1; 9 nucleotides line up with TRBD1. Germline V gene sequence: CDR1 SGHRS, CDR2 YFSETQ. This CDR3 spans 14 amino acids. Trimming took 3 bases from V and 8 from J; bases not matched to a gene: 6. CDR3 amino acids: CASSSGQGVDEQFF. DNA of the CDR3: TGCGCCAGCAGCTCGGGACAGGGTGTGGATGAGCAGTTCTTC.

The chain employs TRBV9 and TRBJ2-5, with D perhaps matching TRBD2 (6 bases). V gave up 4 bases and J gave up 3 bases, with 13 bases separating them. Germline CDR1 and CDR2: SGDLS and YYNGEE. The CDR3 covers 14 residues. Here the CDR3 reads CASSSGLNEETQYF. In DNA, the CDR3 is TGTGCCAGCAGCTCGGGACTCAATGAAGAGACCCAGTACTTC.

Regarding this clone: Other DNA sequences from this sample encode an identical CDR3 as well. This sequence joins TRBV9 and TRBJ1-1; no firm D call. Germline V gene sequence: CDR1 SGDLS, CDR2 YYNGEE. The germline V and J ends were trimmed by 0 bases and 6 bases, with 9 bases remaining between them. This CDR3 contains 13 residues. The CDR3 protein is CASSVDGGAEAFF. The DNA for the CDR3 is TGTGCCAGCAGCGTAGATGGAGGCGCTGAAGCTTTCTTT.

The V call is TRBV19, the J call TRBJ1-5; D may be TRBD1 (5 bases). The CDR3 covers 13 residues. Deletions cut 6 bases from V and 6 bases from J, with 12 bases between. Germline loops: CDR1 LNHDA, CDR2 SQIVND (reference sequence). CDR3 protein: CASRFLGGQPQHF. DNA for the CDR3: TGTGCCAGTAGGTTTCTGGGGGGTCAGCCCCAGCATTTT.

V usage is TRBV3-1 (or the pseudogene TRBV3-2) and J usage is TRBJ1-4, with 7 positions matching TRBD1. Germline trimming cut 4 bases from V and 8 bases from J; bases unmatched to any gene: 13. CDR1 and CDR2 (germline): LGHDT, YNNKEL (reference sequence). The CDR3 runs to 16 residues. The CDR3 protein is CASSPEAGQVREKLFF. In nucleotides, the CDR3 is TGTGCCAGCAGCCCTGAGGCCGGACAGGTTCGCGAAAAACTGTTTTTT.

The chain is built from TRBV7-9 and TRBJ2-3, with 9 bases fitting TRBD2. Germline V gives CDR1 SEHNR, CDR2 FQNEAQ (reference sequence). V lost 3 bases and J lost 6; bases outside the gene matches: 7. The CDR3 is 15 amino acids. The CDR3 loop reads CASSFIVAGVDTQYF. The CDR3 bases are TGTGCCAGCAGCTTTATAGTAGCGGGGGTGGATACGCAGTATTTT.

This chain uses TRBV10-3 with TRBJ1-3; TRBD1 aligns across 7 bases. The CDR3 sequence is 17 residues long. CDR1 and CDR2 (germline): ENHRY, SYGVKD. Unmatched junction bases numbered 10, after V lost 5 bases and J lost 0 bases. The CDR3 coding sequence is TGTGCCATCAGTTTCGATCGACAGGGTGGCTCTGGAAACACCATATATTTT. Its translation: CAISFDRQGGSGNTIYF.

This chain links TRBV24-1 with TRBJ1-2; 7 nucleotides agree with TRBD1. The CDR3 runs to 13 residues. Trimming cost V 4 bases and J 3 bases; bases outside gene matches: 1. CDR1 is KGHDR and CDR2 is SFDVKD in the germline V gene. The CDR3 DNA is TGTGCCACCAGTGAGACAGGGTACTATGGCTACACCTTC. It is translated as CATSETGYYGYTF.

The chain carries TRBV24-1 and TRBJ2-5, with 8 nucleotides matching TRBD1. CDR3 size: 15 residues. The V gene's germline CDR1 is KGHDR and CDR2 SFDVKD. Germline trimming cut 2 bases from V and 5 bases from J; bases unmatched to any gene: 6. CDR3 region: CATSDWDRTGETQYF. CDR3 nucleotide sequence: TGTGCCACCAGTGATTGGGACAGGACGGGGGAGACCCAGTACTTC.

The rearrangement uses TRBV15 and TRBJ1-6, with D unclear. V shed 0 bases and J shed 7 bases, with 13 bases lying between them. This CDR3 is built from 16 residues. The germline gives CDR1 LNHNV, CDR2 YYDKDF (reference sequence). Here the CDR3 DNA reads TGTGCCACCAGCAGAGATCAGGCGACACCGAATTCACCCCTCCACTTT. Translation gives CATSRDQATPNSPLHF.

This clone was counted a single time. The chain links TRBV7-9 to TRBJ2-7, with 7 bases that match TRBD1. The CDR3 length is 14 residues. V was pared by 3 bases and J by 3 bases, with 5 bases of the junction left unmatched. Germline-derived CDR1 and CDR2 are SEHNR and FQNEAQ (reference sequence). The CDR3: CASSFSGQYYEQYF. DNA for the CDR3: TGTGCCAGCAGCTTTTCGGGACAGTACTACGAGCAGTACTTC. The full variable domain, completed using reference TRBV7-9 and TRBJ2-7, is DTGVSQNPRHKITKRGQNVTFRCDPISEHNRLYWYRQTLGQGPEFLTYFQNEAQLEKSRLLSDRFSAERPKGSFSTLEIQRTEQGDSAMYLCASSFSGQYYEQYFGPGTRLTVT.

This clone was detected only a few times. This chain connects TRBV27 to TRBJ1-5; D is possibly TRBD1 (5 bases). The CDR3 is made up of 14 amino acids. Trimming pared 5 bases from V and 4 bases from J, leaving 12 bases between. The germline CDR1 and CDR2 sequences are MNHEY and SMNVEV (reference sequence). The CDR3 DNA is TGTGCCAGCAGTCCGACGGGGGGGAATCAGCCCCAGCATTTT. Encoded protein: CASSPTGGNQPQHF.

The rearrangement uses TRBV29-1 and TRBJ1-2; the match to TRBD1 covers 7 bases. J lost 5 bases, V lost 6 bases, and 6 bases had no gene match. This CDR3 comprises 12 residues. CDR1 SQVTM and CDR2 ANQGSEA come from the germline V gene. Written as DNA, the CDR3 is TGCAGCGTCCACCGACAGGGTTATGGCTACACCTTC. Protein sequence: CSVHRQGYGYTF.

DNA for the CDR3: TGTGCCAGCAGTTTTTCAGGGGGTGAAGCTTTCTTT. Translated: CASSFSGGEAFF. V usage is TRBV12-3 or TRBV12-4 and J usage is TRBJ1-1, with 7 bases aligning to TRBD1. The trim removed 3 bases at V and 7 bases at J, leaving 2 bases unmatched. The CDR3 covers 12 residues.

The chain links TRBV5-4 to TRBJ2-3; D perhaps matches TRBD1 (5 bases). Per the germline V gene, CDR1 is SGHNT and CDR2 is YYREEE (reference sequence). The CDR3 runs to 13 residues. V lost 4 bases and J 3 bases, leaving 9 bases between the germline ends. CDR3 nucleotide sequence: TGTGCCAGCAGCATCTGGACAACAGATACGCAGTATTTT. Its translation is CASSIWTTDTQYF.

The gene calls are TRBV2 and TRBJ1-2, with D possibly TRBD1 on 5 matching bases. Germline values: CDR1 SNHLY, CDR2 FYNNEI. V was cut by 6 bases and J by 6 bases, with 14 bases left in between. The CDR3 totals 13 residues. For the CDR3, the DNA is TGTGCCAGCAGCTTCCAGGGCGGAGATGGCTACACCTTC. This translates into CASSFQGGDGYTF.

The chain uses TRBV7-9 and TRBJ2-2; 9 positions match TRBD2. CDR3 length equals 16 residues. The germline V gene has CDR1 SEHNR and CDR2 FQNEAQ (reference sequence). Trimming removed 2 bases from V and 6 bases from J; junction bases left unmatched: 7. The CDR3 reads CASSLSAGGVPGELFF. The DNA of the CDR3 is TGTGCCAGCAGCTTATCTGCGGGGGGGGTCCCCGGGGAGCTGTTTTTT.

This sequence joins TRBV29-1 and TRBJ1-5, with D perhaps TRBD1 (6 bases). CDR3 length: 16 amino acids. Germline loops: CDR1 SQVTM, CDR2 ANQGSEA. V lost 4 bases and J 1 base, leaving 17 bases between the germline ends. The CDR3 spells CSVGGGAGWSNQPQHF. CDR3 bases: TGCAGCGTTGGTGGGGGCGCTGGTTGGAGCAATCAGCCCCAGCATTTT.

The chain joins TRBV2 to TRBJ2-3; TRBD2 might be the D (5 bases). The V gene lost 6 bases and the J gene lost 2 bases, with 15 bases spanning the gap. CDR1 is SNHLY and CDR2 is FYNNEI in the germline V gene. This CDR3 region has 15 residues. In DNA form, the CDR3 reads TGTGCCAGCAGACTAGTTTTGGGATCCACAGATACGCAGTATTTT. Amino acids: CASRLVLGSTDTQYF.

DNA of the CDR3: TGTGCCAGCAGCCTAAGTTGGGGCATGGACACCATATATTTT. It encodes CASSLSWGMDTIYF. The chain joins TRBV11-3 to TRBJ1-3; weak D call: TRBD1 (5 bases). This CDR3 has 14 amino acids. Trimming took 5 bases from V and 8 from J, leaving 16 bases between them. CDR1 is SGHNT, CDR2 YENEEA, per germline.

This clone was observed a handful of times. The chain carries TRBV5-4 and TRBJ1-2, with D maybe TRBD1 (6 bases). The V gene's germline CDR1 is SGHNT and CDR2 YYREEE (reference sequence). Trimming pared 0 bases from V and 4 bases from J, leaving 10 bases between. The CDR3 runs to 14 residues. The CDR3: CASSLGRDIYGYTF. The CDR3 nucleotides read TGTGCCAGCAGCTTGGGTCGGGACATCTATGGCTACACCTTC.

In DNA form, the CDR3 reads TGCAGCGTTATCTACTTTGTGACACTTAACTCCTACAATGAGCAGTTCTTC. Protein sequence: CSVIYFVTLNSYNEQFF. This sequence joins TRBV29-1 and TRBJ2-1; D ambiguous. CDR1 is SQVTM and CDR2 is ANQGSEA in the germline V gene. This CDR3 has 17 residues. V dropped 5 bases and J dropped 0 bases, with 20 bases sitting between them.

The chain carries TRBV9 and TRBJ2-3, with D possibly being TRBD2 (6 bases). V lost 7 bases, J lost 2 bases, and 8 bases lay in between. From germline, CDR1 is SGDLS and CDR2 YYNGEE. The CDR3 sequence is 12 residues long. The CDR3 is CASGRDTDTQYF. CDR3 nucleotides: TGTGCCAGCGGGCGGGACACAGATACGCAGTATTTT.

The genes are TRBV14 and TRBJ1-3; D perhaps matches TRBD1 (5 bases). The CDR3 is made up of 16 amino acids. The germline V gene has CDR1 SGHDN and CDR2 FVKESK. V lost 1 base and J lost 0, with 10 bases in between. For the CDR3, the DNA is TGTGCCAGCAGCCAAGGTAGGGGCTACTCTGGAAACACCATATATTTT. Translated, it gives CASSQGRGYSGNTIYF.

The rearrangement links TRBV28 to TRBJ1-2, with 9 nucleotides matching TRBD1. Trimming cost V 4 bases and J 7 bases; bases outside gene matches: 7. CDR1 is MDHEN and CDR2 is SYDVKM in the germline V gene. This CDR3 contains 14 residues. DNA for the CDR3: TGTGCCAGCAGTTCCCGTCCGGGACAGGGTGGCTACACCTTC. Translation: CASSSRPGQGGYTF.

This chain uses TRBV4-3 with TRBJ1-2, with D possibly being TRBD1 (5 bases). The CDR3 totals 16 residues. Germline values: CDR1 LGHNA, CDR2 YSLEER. V lost 0 bases and J lost 4, with 15 bases in between. DNA of the CDR3: TGCGCCAGCAGCCAAGAAATTTGGGGAGGGGCCTATGGCTACACCTTC. It yields the protein CASSQEIWGGAYGYTF.

CDR3 DNA: TGTGCCAGCAGCTTAGCTGGAGGGGATAATCAGCCCCAGCATTTT. Its translation: CASSLAGGDNQPQHF. The chain is built from TRBV7-9 and TRBJ1-5; D possibly corresponds to TRBD1 (5 bases). V dropped 0 bases and J dropped 4 bases, with 10 bases sitting between them. This CDR3 has 15 residues. The germline gives CDR1 SEHNR, CDR2 FQNEAQ (reference sequence).

The CDR3 reads CASSYDTGTAYEQYF. In DNA, the CDR3 is TGCGCCAGCAGCTACGACACCGGGACAGCCTACGAGCAGTACTTC. V is TRBV5-1 and J is TRBJ2-7; TRBD1 matches 7 bases. Germline V gene lookup returns CDR1 SGHRS and CDR2 YFSETQ. This CDR3 has 15 residues. With 3 bases clipped from V and 2 bases from J, the junction kept 8 bases outside the gene matches.

The chain employs TRBV19 and TRBJ2-1; D is perhaps TRBD2 (6 bases). The germline gives CDR1 LNHDA, CDR2 SQIVND (reference sequence). The CDR3 contains 15 residues. The V end lost 2 bases, the J end lost 4 bases, and 12 bases lay between the germline ends. The CDR3 region has the DNA TGTGCCAGTAGTATACGGGGAGGTCAGTACAATGAGCAGTTCTTC. Residues: CASSIRGGQYNEQFF.

As regards this clone: The sample contains more than one DNA sequence encoding this CDR3. V and J are TRBV7-9 and TRBJ2-5; 7 bases are shared with TRBD1. The length of the CDR3 is 14 residues. The V and J ends lost 4 bases and 1 base, in that order; junction bases with no gene match: 3. From germline, CDR1 is SEHNR and CDR2 FQNEAQ (reference sequence). The CDR3, as DNA: TGTGCCAGCAGCTCGACAGGGTCCCAAGAGACCCAGTACTTC. Encoded protein: CASSSTGSQETQYF.